A selection of T cell receptor beta chains follows, all from one sample in a study of T cells in Graves' hyperthyroidism and ophthalmopathy. TCRdb reprocessed the multiplex PCR reads with MiXCR, giving one entry per CDR3 protein. The table records about 690,000 distinct CDR3 sequences, approximately 15% of them present only once. Sample: blood. These receptors originate from a man in his forties or fifties with Graves' hyperthyroidism. Both conserved end residues are part of each CDR3.

TRBV6-2/TRBV6-3,TRBJ2-1,CASSYSQREGGYEQFF
TRBV6-1,TRBJ2-1,CASSSIAGGLHEQFF
TRBV11-2,TRBJ2-5,CASSLTGLAGKSQETQYF
TRBV7-2,TRBJ2-1,CASSLGLANNEQFF
TRBV28,TRBJ2-7,CASGGTSGQSYEQYF
TRBV12-3/TRBV12-4,TRBJ1-2,CASSLRPQEGYTF
TRBV19,TRBJ1-2,CASSRGTQANYGYTF
TRBV5-4,TRBJ2-1,CASSQGQLSSGRYNEQFF
TRBV28,TRBJ1-2,CASRDRGVYYGYTF
TRBV24-1,TRBJ2-2,CATNGFGTGELFF